Below, one T cell receptor (beta chain) is given with its context. The antigen is not known. The sample is drawn from a study of cytomegalovirus exposure and HLA in healthy donors. Study-level points and caveats: Later analysis associated a missense DCLRE1C variant with TCR beta V- and J-gene trimming.

CDR3 length equals 14 residues. V dropped 4 bases and J dropped 3 bases, with 13 bases sitting between them. Germline V lookup: CDR1 SGHNT, CDR2 YYREEE (reference sequence). Amplification used 60 Vbeta primers and 13 Jbeta primers. TCRdb keeps only in-frame clones here, not all; method: immunoSEQ multiplex PCR. The sample holds under 200,000 clones, roughly 85% seen once. Sample: PBMCs. The receptor comes from a man under 40 in good health and CMV-seropositive. This chain links TRBV5-4 with TRBJ2-5, with D maybe TRBD1 (5 bases). The CDR3 DNA reads as TGTGCCAGCAGCACCCTTACAGGAAAAGAGACCCAGTACTTC. The encoded protein is CASSTLTGKETQYF.